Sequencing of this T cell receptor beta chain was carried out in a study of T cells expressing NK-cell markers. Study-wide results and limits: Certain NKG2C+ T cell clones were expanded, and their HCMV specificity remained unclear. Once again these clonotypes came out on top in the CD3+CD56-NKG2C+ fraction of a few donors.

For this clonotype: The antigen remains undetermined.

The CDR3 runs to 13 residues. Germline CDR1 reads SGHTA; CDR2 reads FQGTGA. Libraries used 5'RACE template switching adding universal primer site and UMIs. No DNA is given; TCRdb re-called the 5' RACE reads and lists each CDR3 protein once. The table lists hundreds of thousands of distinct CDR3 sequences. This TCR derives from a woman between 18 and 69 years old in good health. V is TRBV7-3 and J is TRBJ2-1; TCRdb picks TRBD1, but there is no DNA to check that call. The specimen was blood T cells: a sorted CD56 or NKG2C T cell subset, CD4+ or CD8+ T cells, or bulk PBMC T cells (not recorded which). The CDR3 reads CASTSAQRNEQFF.